The T cell receptor (beta chain) under discussion was sequenced for a study of regulatory T cells in long-lasting Graves disease (dated by TCRdb to the early 2020s). Study-level background: Antithyroid drugs had been taken for less than 3 months by newly diagnosed Graves' disease patients. Persistent Graves' disease patients were compared with newly diagnosed Graves' disease patients by peripheral blood TCR sequencing and RNA sequencing. The study was conducted in China and was registered as a clinical trial. A total of approximately 35 samples underwent TCR sequencing: around 13 from persistent and about 20 from newly diagnosed Graves' disease patients.

Via the germline V gene, CDR1 is MDHEN and CDR2 SYDVKM. V loses 6 bases, J loses 2 bases, and the germline ends lie 13 bases apart. Reading from cysteine to phenylalanine, the CDR3 counts 15 amino acids. Only the CDR3 region is kept as DNA, spanning 45 bases read in frame from base 1. The time point label, read with the paper, signifies: newly diagnosed GD, antithyroid drugs for less than 3 months. For both TCR sequencing and RNA sequencing, RNA was extracted from PBMCs in TRIzol. The diagnosis of Graves' disease was made according to American Thyroid Association guidelines. Patients were recruited from an endocrinology department in Xi'an, China. Each patient gave around 9.2 milliliters of peripheral blood, collected in an EDTA anticoagulant tube. PBMCs were isolated by Ficoll Paque Plus density gradient separation without further T cell sorting. RNA quality was checked with an Agilent 2100 Bioanalyzer and agarose gel, and concentration with a NanoDrop 2000.

In regard to this clonotype: Its antigen is still unknown. Per-base quality was not reported, and no clone a single base away is much larger than it.

Broad study findings and their caveats: Only the TCR beta chain was sequenced and analyzed. Compared with newly diagnosed patients, persistent Graves' disease patients had lower TCR Shannon entropy and fewer highly expanded clones, which suggests clonal expansion. Persistent patients shared more public clonotypes among themselves (under 3,000) than newly diagnosed patients did (about 970). TRBV28, TRBJ1-2 and TRBJ2-5 were preferentially used in persistent disease, while TRBV20-1 and TRBJ2-1 were favored in newly diagnosed disease. As a limitation, the authors acknowledged that the small sample size may reduce accuracy. The study examined only peripheral blood because the primary lesion, thyroid tissue, could not be accessed.

Receptors were amplified or captured by multiplex PCR. TCRdb names Illumina HiSeq 4000 as the instrument used. iRepertoire HTBI primers and Arm-PCR amplification of CDR3 regions were used to construct TCR beta libraries. Before sequencing, the PCR products underwent gel purification. The study's processing was this. A total of fewer than 65 TRBV and 14 TRBJ segments were identified across samples and were used for gene usage analysis of CDR3 amino acid clonotypes. COPE and FqMerger were used to merge filtered high-quality paired reads into contigs. BLAST was used to align contigs to IMGT TRBV, TRBD and TRBJ reference genes, and CDR3 was defined according to IMGT. Highly expanded clones were defined as clonotypes with a frequency above 0.1%. Shannon entropy was used to measure repertoire diversity, and the Gini coefficient was used to measure V-J evenness. Public clonotypes were defined as clonotypes shared by more than one individual. TCRdb redid the processing of the public reads, applying fastp at Q25 and MiXCR, and retained in-frame beta chains. Every CDR3 protein is listed once, alongside the most common genes and DNA of its rows. For this entry, the V and J calls and clone size follow TCRdb and not the study's own pipeline. The sample table records approximately 440,000 distinct CDR3 sequences; under 20% of these occur just once. The top ten constitute more than 10% of the sample.

This same sample was also taken into another study, of T cells in Graves' hyperthyroidism and ophthalmopathy. The second study also describes: Stable Graves' hyperthyroidism was defined as the absence of progression to ophthalmopathy over 18 months of follow-up. Hyperthyroidism patients were newly diagnosed, with disease duration under 2 months, and aged 18 to 65 years. The study excluded patients with uncontrolled infections, other autoimmune diseases, pregnancy or lactation. Diagnoses relied on clinical symptoms, serum thyroxine and TRAb, thyroid ultrasound and orbital computed tomography. A first-round RT-PCR of the TCR CDR3 used the HTBI primer set with the Qiagen OneStep RT-PCR kit. Most expanded thyroid clonotypes (frequency above 0.001) were also found in blood, which suggests that blood repertoires may mirror thyroid immune responses. A model built on a 13 V-J signature distinguished ophthalmopathy from stable hyperthyroidism, reaching approximately 89% sensitivity and under 84% specificity in cross-validation and 80%/75% in testing. In validation, the model predicted progression to ophthalmopathy a median of roughly 6.2 months before onset, with about 71% sensitivity and around 76% specificity. To identify TCR V-J signatures that set the groups apart, the researchers used a discovery cohort of 100 patients, made up of 40 to 45 with Graves' ophthalmopathy and about 55 with stable Graves' hyperthyroidism. Whether ophthalmopathy could be predicted prospectively was tested in an independent validation cohort made up of under 20 hyperthyroidism patients plus 17 patients who later progressed to ophthalmopathy. The approximately 100 discovery patients were divided at random into training and test sets in a 7:3 ratio. In addition, the study compared T-cell repertoires in thyroid tissue and in blood from several Graves' hyperthyroidism patients. After sampling, hyperthyroidism patients received methimazole starting at 30 mg daily, and ophthalmopathy patients received high-dose intravenous methylprednisolone. A second multiplex PCR round built the libraries, followed by size selection and purification. Libraries were sequenced paired-end with 100 bp reads on an Illumina HiSeq2000. Raw data were processed with SOAPnuke, discarding reads with adapters, uncalled bases, mean Phred below 15, or no exact constant-primer or identifier match. High-quality paired reads were merged using COPE v1.2.5, and each unique nucleotide sequence was defined as a clonotype. Clonotypes were aligned to IMGT TRBV, TRBD and TRBJ reference segments using MiTCR v1.1. Only V-J combinations with frequency above 0.0001, covering 99.2% of repertoires, were analysed. The TCS score was defined as the ratio of F50 (clonal expansion) to E x V (chaos), calculated using BLOSUM62-based TCRdist between CDR3 peptides within each V-J. Welch's t-statistics and random forest reduced roughly 500 V-J features to roughly 13, which were used in a naive Bayes classifier (R e1071). Sample size was not statistically predetermined, and investigators were not blinded to group allocation. TCR Vbeta CDR3 sequencing of 135 peripheral blood samples (approximately 44 ophthalmopathy, 75 or so hyperthyroidism and 17 progressor patients) is reported in the paper.

The sequence is built from TRBV28 and TRBJ2-2, and perhaps TRBD1 as D gene, on 5 matching bases. The origin of this receptor is a man aged 35-49 years with Graves disease. Donor details come from another sample of the same person, matched by shared clones. The material was peripheral blood mononuclear cells (PBMCs), obtained at new diagnosis, from a patient treated with antithyroid drugs. The CDR3 protein sequence reads: CASRDIAFNTGELFF. Here is the DNA: TGTGCCAGCAGGGACATTGCCTTTAACACCGGGGAGCTGTTTTTT. Reference TRBV28 and TRBJ2-2 genes cover what lies past the CDR3, so the full variable domain is DVKVTQSSRYLVKRTGEKVFLECVQDMDHENMFWYRQDPGLGLRLIYFSYDVKMKEKGDIPEGYSVSREKKERFSLILESASTNQTSMYLCASRDIAFNTGELFFGEGSRLTVL.